Each of the 25 T cell receptor beta chains below was sequenced from the same sample in a study of blood T cell repertoires in COVID-19. The data were produced by immunoSEQ multiplex PCR, yet TCRdb's version contains in-frame clones alone and is incomplete. The top ten hold roughly 10% of the sample, which has over 150,000 clones, 65% to 90% seen once. The specimen sequenced was PBMCs or T cells enriched from blood (not recorded which). The source of these receptors is a man in his forties who had recovered from COVID-19.

V usage is TRBV5-1 and J usage is TRBJ1-1; D gene ambiguous. Trimming cost V 0 bases and J 0 bases, with 9 bases left between them. From germline, CDR1 is SGHRS and CDR2 YFSETQ. The CDR3 runs to 15 residues. The CDR3 nucleotides are TGCGCCAGCAGCTTGGTTCCGGAGATGAACACTGAAGCTTTCTTT. Its translation is CASSLVPEMNTEAFF.

In its sample, this clone was seen a few times. The chain recombines TRBV7-3 with TRBJ2-7; D possibly corresponds to TRBD1 (5 bases). There are 13 residues in the CDR3. The V gene's germline CDR1 is SGHTA and CDR2 FQGTGA. Trimming removed 0 bases at V and 6 bases at J, with 9 bases between. CDR3 residues: CASSLTTGTEQYV. CDR3 nucleotide sequence: TGTGCCAGCAGCTTAACTACAGGAACCGAGCAGTACGTC.

The chain recombines TRBV10-3 with TRBJ1-2; maybe TRBD1 (6 bases). Per germline, CDR1 ENHRY and CDR2 SYGVKD. V was cut by 0 bases and J by 0 bases, with 11 bases left in between. The CDR3 has 16 amino acids. DNA of the CDR3: TGTGCCATCAGTGAGTCGACAGGCGGTACTAACTATGGCTACACCTTC. Translation gives CAISESTGGTNYGYTF.

V and J are TRBV9 and TRBJ1-5; perhaps TRBD1 as D (5 bases). The CDR3 consists of 16 residues. Germline CDR1 is SGDLS and CDR2 is YYNGEE. V lost 7 bases, J lost 0 bases, and 17 bases lay in between. Here the CDR3 reads CASSQGGPTSNQPQHF. CDR3 sequence (DNA): TGTGCCAGCTCCCAGGGAGGGCCTACTAGCAATCAGCCCCAGCATTTT.

V is TRBV27 and J is TRBJ1-4; 7 positions match TRBD1. V lost 2 bases and J lost 4; bases outside the gene matches: 4. CDR1 and CDR2 (germline): MNHEY, SMNVEV (reference sequence). This CDR3 comprises 15 residues. The DNA for the CDR3 is TGTGCCAGCAGTTTAGGGGACAGTCATAATGAAAAACTGTTTTTT. Translation gives CASSLGDSHNEKLFF.

The V gene is TRBV4-3, the J gene TRBJ1-4, with a possible D match to TRBD1 (5 bases). Germline V gene sequence: CDR1 LGHNA, CDR2 YSLEER. This CDR3 comprises 17 residues. V was shortened by 0 bases and J by 1 base, with 12 bases between the two germline ends. CDR3 DNA: TGCGCCAGCAGCCAAGATGGAGCGGGGGAAACTAATGAAAAACTGTTTTTT. Its translation: CASSQDGAGETNEKLFF.

The chain has TRBV19 and TRBJ1-1; a weak D match, TRBD1 (5 bases). CDR3 length: 15 residues. Trimming cost V 4 bases and J 3 bases, with 15 bases left between them. The germline V gene has CDR1 LNHDA and CDR2 SQIVND (reference sequence). In DNA, the CDR3 is TGTGCCAGTAGTAACGGTGGCCGGGGGGACACTGAAGCTTTCTTT. Protein sequence: CASSNGGRGDTEAFF. Variable domain in full (rest from reference TRBV19 and TRBJ1-1): DGGITQSPKYLFRKEGQNVTLSCEQNLNHDAMYWYRQDPGQGLRLIYYSQIVNDFQKGDIAEGYSVSREKKESFPLTVTSAQKNPTAFYLCASSNGGRGDTEAFFGQGTRLTVV.

In this sample, this clone turned up a few times. The chain combines TRBV20-1 with TRBJ1-1; D is unresolved. The V and J ends lost 6 bases and 1 base respectively, with 6 bases between them. The CDR3 runs to 11 residues. Germline CDR1 DFQATT, CDR2 SNEGSKA (reference sequence). Here the CDR3 DNA reads TGCAGTGCAGAGCCGAACACTGAAGCTTTCTTT. Amino acid sequence: CSAEPNTEAFF.

This clone was seen just once. The CDR3 sequence: CASSLANPGEAFF. CDR3 nucleotide sequence: TGTGCCAGCAGCTTAGCTAACCCCGGTGAAGCTTTCTTT. V and J are TRBV7-9 and TRBJ1-1; D remains unclear. The CDR3 length is 13 residues. The V end was cut by 0 bases, the J end by 7 bases, with 9 bases between. Germline CDR1 reads SEHNR; CDR2 reads FQNEAQ (reference sequence).

The gene calls are TRBV20-1 and TRBJ1-2; 10 bases agree with TRBD1. The CDR3 spans 17 residues. V shed 3 bases and J 0 bases; nucleotides not matched to a gene: 10. Germline CDR1 DFQATT, CDR2 SNEGSKA (reference sequence). As DNA, the CDR3 is TGCAGTGCTAGTCGTCTGGGGACAGGGGTTTCTAACTATGGCTACACCTTC. Residues: CSASRLGTGVSNYGYTF.

The chain recombines TRBV5-1 with TRBJ2-5; TRBD2 might be the D (5 bases). V was clipped by 5 bases and J by 3 bases, with 11 bases between them. Germline-derived CDR1 and CDR2 are SGHRS and YFSETQ. This CDR3 is 13 amino acids long. The CDR3 DNA is TGCGCCAGCAGACAGAGGGAAAAAGAGACCCAGTACTTC. Translating gives CASRQREKETQYF.

The J gene is TRBJ1-5, the V gene TRBV24-1, with TRBD1 matching 8 bases. V shed 9 bases and J 2 bases; nucleotides not matched to a gene: 5. The germline gives CDR1 KGHDR, CDR2 SFDVKD. There are 14 residues in the CDR3. The CDR3 region is CATPTGVGNQPQHF. DNA of the CDR3: TGTGCCACCCCGACAGGGGTCGGCAATCAGCCCCAGCATTTT.

The V and J genes are TRBV28 and TRBJ2-7; D is undetermined. There are 11 residues in the CDR3. Germline-derived CDR1 and CDR2 are MDHEN and SYDVKM. Trimming removed 6 bases from V and 3 bases from J, with 6 bases in between. CDR3 bases: TGTGCCAGCAGATTTTACTACGAGCAGTACTTC. This translates into CASRFYYEQYF. The full variable domain, in which reference TRBV28 and TRBJ2-7 provide the parts outside the CDR3, is DVKVTQSSRYLVKRTGEKVFLECVQDMDHENMFWYRQDPGLGLRLIYFSYDVKMKEKGDIPEGYSVSREKKERFSLILESASTNQTSMYLCASRFYYEQYFGPGTRLTVT.

This rearrangement joins TRBV7-8 to TRBJ1-1; D gene uncertain. Germline CDR1 and CDR2: SGHVS and FQNEAQ. V was shortened by 3 bases and J by 5 bases, with 10 bases between the two germline ends. This CDR3 spans 13 amino acids. The chain's CDR3 is CASSFTERTEAFF. The CDR3 coding sequence is TGTGCCAGCAGCTTTACGGAGAGGACTGAAGCTTTCTTT.

This clone was observed a single time. The chain uses TRBV18 and TRBJ1-1; 7 nucleotides match TRBD1. Germline assignment: CDR1 KGHSH and CDR2 LQKENI. Germline trimming cut 8 bases from V and 7 bases from J; bases unmatched to any gene: 10. CDR3 size: 13 residues. The chain's CDR3 is CASAMTGLYEAFF. For the CDR3, the DNA is TGTGCCAGCGCTATGACAGGGTTATATGAAGCTTTCTTT.

The rearrangement uses TRBV3-1 (or the pseudogene TRBV3-2) and TRBJ2-1, with TRBD2 as a possible D gene (6 bases). Germline V gene sequence: CDR1 LGHDT, CDR2 YNNKEL (reference sequence). There are 16 residues in the CDR3. Trimming took 0 bases from V and 2 from J, leaving 11 bases between them. CDR3 region: CASSQDLGLPYNEQFF. In DNA form, the CDR3 reads TGTGCCAGCAGCCAAGATCTGGGACTCCCCTACAATGAGCAGTTCTTC.

This clone occurred a few times. V gene TRBV19 combines with J gene TRBJ1-2; D call uncertain. V was cut by 6 bases and J by 2 bases, with 16 bases left in between. Germline CDR1 LNHDA, CDR2 SQIVND (reference sequence). The CDR3 contains 15 residues. This CDR3 is CASRRGPLGNYGYTF. The CDR3, as DNA: TGTGCCAGTAGACGAGGGCCCCTAGGGAACTATGGCTACACCTTC.

The chain is built from TRBV11-2 and TRBJ2-5; D might be TRBD2 (6 bases). Germline V lookup: CDR1 SGHAT, CDR2 FQNNGV. The CDR3 totals 14 residues. Trimming pared 8 bases from V and 2 bases from J, leaving 15 bases between. CDR3 protein: CASSRQSGQETQYF. CDR3 DNA sequence: TGTGCCAGCTCCCGTCAGAGCGGGCAAGAGACCCAGTACTTC. Supplemented by reference TRBV11-2 and TRBJ2-5, the full variable domain reads EAGVAQSPRYKIIEKRQSVAFWCNPISGHATLYWYQQILGQGPKLLIQFQNNGVVDDSQLPKDRFSAERLKGVDSTLKIQPAKLEDSAVYLCASSRQSGQETQYFGPGTRLLVL.

This rearrangement joins TRBV5-6 to TRBJ2-2, with 7 positions matching TRBD1. Germline CDR1 and CDR2: SGHDT and YYEEEE. The CDR3 has 17 residues. With V trimmed by 0 bases and J by 1 base, 6 bases remained unmatched. The CDR3 DNA is TGTGCCAGCAGCTTGGCCTCAGGGGGTTTGAACACCGGGGAGCTGTTTTTT. Translating it yields CASSLASGGLNTGELFF.

This clone has just one count. The V call is TRBV5-7, the J call TRBJ2-2; 10 bases match TRBD1. TRBV5-7 is annotated as an ORF whose role is uncertain. The CDR3 is made up of 15 amino acids. V lost 4 bases, J lost 7 bases, and 7 bases stayed unmatched. CDR3 DNA: TGTGCCAGCAGCCCCCGGGACAGGGGAGACGGGGAGCTGTTTTTT. It translates to CASSPRDRGDGELFF.

The gene calls are TRBV27 and TRBJ1-2; D possibly corresponds to TRBD1 (6 bases). This CDR3 has 14 amino acids. Trimming left V 6 bases short and J 5 bases short, with 16 bases between. Germline CDR1 is MNHEY and CDR2 is SMNVEV (reference sequence). The CDR3 DNA sequence: TGTGCCAGCAGGGGACACTTATCGGGTTATGGCTACACCTTC. Amino acid sequence: CASRGHLSGYGYTF.

The CDR3 protein is CASSRGGGNSPLHF. In nucleotides, the CDR3 is TGTGCCAGCAGTCGGGGGGGAGGCAATTCACCCCTCCACTTT. The rearrangement links TRBV6-2 or TRBV6-3 to TRBJ1-6, with D possibly being TRBD1 (5 bases). There are 14 residues in the CDR3. Trimming took 5 bases from V and 7 from J, leaving 12 bases between them. From germline, CDR1 is MNHEY and CDR2 SVGEGT.

V gene TRBV30 combines with J gene TRBJ2-1, with TRBD2 as a possible D gene (6 bases). From germline, CDR1 is GTSNPN and CDR2 SVGIG (reference sequence). The CDR3 is 15 residues long. V was cut by 0 bases and J by 4 bases, with 13 bases left in between. The CDR3 here is CAWSVGSGAYNEQFF. The CDR3 DNA sequence: TGTGCCTGGAGTGTAGGTAGCGGAGCATACAATGAGCAGTTCTTC.

On this clone: This same CDR3 is encoded by further DNA sequences in the sample. The chain couples TRBV7-2 to TRBJ1-2; 7 nucleotides align to TRBD1. CDR1 is SGHTA, CDR2 FQGNSA, per germline. This CDR3 is 13 amino acids long. Trimming removed 5 bases from V and 2 bases from J; junction bases left unmatched: 2. Here the CDR3 reads CASSPDRNYGYTF. The CDR3 nucleotides are TGTGCCAGCAGCCCGGACAGGAACTATGGCTACACCTTC.

The J gene is TRBJ1-4, the V gene TRBV15; D might be TRBD1 (5 bases). Per the germline V gene, CDR1 is LNHNV and CDR2 is YYDKDF (reference sequence). Trimming shortened V by 5 bases and J by 2 bases, and 9 bases separated the two germline ends. This CDR3 contains 14 residues. This CDR3 is CATSQGPTNEKLFF. The CDR3 nucleotides are TGTGCCACCAGCCAGGGCCCCACTAATGAAAAACTGTTTTTT.